This entry features one TCR beta chain sequence. Its antigen is not identified. The sample is drawn from a study of cytomegalovirus exposure and HLA in healthy donors. The PCR made use of 60 Vbeta and 13 Jbeta primers. The protocol was immunoSEQ multiplex PCR, while the TCRdb copy is restricted to in-frame clones and leaves out a portion. The data show about 170,000 clones, approximately 76% seen once. CDR3 length: 16 residues. The germline CDR1 and CDR2 sequences are ENHRY and SYGVKD. V was cut by 11 bases and J by 2 bases, with 19 bases left in between. Study findings and constraints: Immune exposure data for these donors was limited to CMV serostatus. HLA-A and HLA-B allele assignments for most subjects were reportedly predicted accurately using TCR beta sequences.

The gene calls are TRBV10-3 and TRBJ2-6; D is uncertain. The origin of this receptor is a woman aged 18-29 years in good health and CMV-seropositive. The sample was PBMCs. CDR3 coding DNA: TGTGCCTCGCACCAACCTCCCAGGACTGGGGCCAACGTCCTGACTTTC. Translation: CASHQPPRTGANVLTF.